The 7 T cell receptor beta chains listed next were all sequenced from one sample in a study of cytotoxic CD8 clonotypes in ibrutinib-treated CLL (dated by TCRdb to the early 2020s). Library preparation was by the immunoSEQ multiplex PCR assay. The table was pulled from immuneACCESS by TCRdb, which kept in-frame rearrangements only. Such tables lose some clones; where checked, under half of the loss comes from unresolved V genes, and the rest has no known cause. Counted in this sample were some 65,000 clones; roughly 50% of them appeared once. Roughly 15% of the sample is held by the ten biggest clonotypes. This specimen's time point label, interpreted: approximately eleven months on ibrutinib. This material consisted of PBMCs, taken after 12 months of ibrutinib treatment. The receptors originated from a human donor with chronic lymphocytic leukemia.

The CDR3 nucleotides read TGTGCCAGCTCAACCCAATCCCGACTAGCGGGGGTCTCCTACGAGCAGTACTTC. Protein: CASSTQSRLAGVSYEQYF. The chain carries TRBV18 and TRBJ2-7, with 12 bases aligning to TRBD2. There are 18 residues in the CDR3. V shed 5 bases, J shed 0 bases, and the junction held 11 bases outside the gene matches. Germline loops: CDR1 KGHSH, CDR2 LQKENI.

V usage is TRBV12-2 and J usage is TRBJ1-5. TRBV12-2 is noted as a pseudogene. This CDR3 spans 19 amino acids. The CDR3 sequence: CASRLGRDGTFYAAQPQHF. The CDR3 DNA sequence: TGTGCAAGTCGCTTAGGAAGGGACGGTACCTTCTATGCCGCACAGCCCCAGCATTTT.

V usage is TRBV28 and J usage is TRBJ2-3; D ambiguous. The CDR3 runs 13 residues. The germline gives CDR1 MDHEN, CDR2 SYDVKM. V gave up 5 bases and J gave up 6 bases, with 12 bases separating them. For the CDR3, the DNA is TGTGCCAGCAGTGAAGCGAGAAGGGATACGCAGTATTTT. It codes for CASSEARRDTQYF.

This clone has just a few counts. The chain is built from TRBV11-2 and TRBJ1-2; no clear D. The CDR3 is 15 amino acids. CDR1 SGHAT and CDR2 FQNNGV come from the germline V gene. V was clipped by 4 bases and J by 3 bases, with 15 bases between them. CDR3 DNA: TGTGCCAGCAGCTCCCAAGATCAGGTGTACTATGGCTACACCTTC. It codes for CASSSQDQVYYGYTF.

This clone was seen a few times. The chain combines TRBV11-3 with TRBJ2-1; TRBD2 might be the D (6 bases). The length of the CDR3 is 17 residues. Germline CDR1 reads SGHNT; CDR2 reads YENEEA. The V gene lost 3 bases and the J gene lost 4 bases, with 19 bases spanning the gap. CDR3 nucleotide sequence: TGTGCCAGCAGCTTTAGCGGCACAGGAAGAAGATACAATGAGCAGTTCTTC. Its translation: CASSFSGTGRRYNEQFF.

The chain employs TRBV11-2 and TRBJ2-7; 10 bases map to TRBD2. The V segment lost 4 bases and the J segment 2 bases; nucleotides outside the gene matches: 5. Germline assignment: CDR1 SGHAT and CDR2 FQNNGV. The CDR3 has 15 residues. The CDR3 is CASSSRLAGTYEQYF. The CDR3 region has the DNA TGTGCCAGCAGCTCTAGACTAGCGGGTACCTACGAGCAGTACTTC.

The chain uses TRBV11-2 and TRBJ2-6, with D possibly matching TRBD1 (6 bases). The CDR3 is made up of 17 amino acids. V dropped 5 bases and J dropped 0 bases, with 14 bases sitting between them. In germline, CDR1 is SGHAT, CDR2 FQNNGV. The CDR3 DNA is TGTGCCAGCAGCCTAACAGGGATTAACTCTGGGGCCAACGTCCTGACTTTC. Translation: CASSLTGINSGANVLTF.